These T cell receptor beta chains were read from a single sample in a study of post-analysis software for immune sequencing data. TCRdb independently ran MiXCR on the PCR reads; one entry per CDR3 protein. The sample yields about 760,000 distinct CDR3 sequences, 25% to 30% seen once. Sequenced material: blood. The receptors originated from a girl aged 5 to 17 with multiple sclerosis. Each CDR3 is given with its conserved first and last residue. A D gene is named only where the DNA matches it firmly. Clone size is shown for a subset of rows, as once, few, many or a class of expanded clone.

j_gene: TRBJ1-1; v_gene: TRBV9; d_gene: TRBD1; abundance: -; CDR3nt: TGTGCCAGCAGCACCGACAGGGGGCGGAACACTGAAGCTTTCTTT; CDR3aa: CASSTDRGRNTEAFF
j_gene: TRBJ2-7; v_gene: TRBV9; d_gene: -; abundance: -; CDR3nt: TGTGCCAGCAGCCCGGGACACGGCAGCGGGCAGTACTTC; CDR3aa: CASSPGHGSGQYF
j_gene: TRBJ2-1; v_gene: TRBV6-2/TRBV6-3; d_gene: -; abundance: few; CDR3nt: TGTGCCAGCAGAGGACGTAGTTTCAGCTCCTACAATGAGCAGTTCTTC; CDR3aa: CASRGRSFSSYNEQFF
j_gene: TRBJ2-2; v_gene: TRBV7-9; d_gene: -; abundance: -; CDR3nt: TGTGCCAGCAGCTTCCGGACCTCCGGGGAGCGGTTTTTT; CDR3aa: CASSFRTSGERFF
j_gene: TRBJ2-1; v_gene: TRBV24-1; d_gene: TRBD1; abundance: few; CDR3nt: TGTGCCACCTCGGGACAGGGGGTTGGCAATGAGCAGTTCTTC; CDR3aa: CATSGQGVGNEQFF
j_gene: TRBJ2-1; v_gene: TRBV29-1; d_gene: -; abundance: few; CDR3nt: TGCAGTCCCGCACTGGTGGGCCAAACTTTTGACTCCTACAATGAGCAGTTCTTC; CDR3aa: CSPALVGQTFDSYNEQFF
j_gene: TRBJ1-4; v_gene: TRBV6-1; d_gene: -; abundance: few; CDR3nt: TGTGCCAGCAGTAGGACGGAACCTGAAAAACTGTTTTTT; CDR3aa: CASSRTEPEKLFF
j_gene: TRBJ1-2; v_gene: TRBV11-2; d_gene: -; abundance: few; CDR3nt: TGTGCCAGCAGCTTAGTAGTGGGGAATGGCTACACCTTC; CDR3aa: CASSLVVGNGYTF
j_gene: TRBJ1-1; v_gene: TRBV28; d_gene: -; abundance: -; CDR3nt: TGTGCCAGCAGTCCCCCTCTTGGGCACACTGAAGCTTTCTTT; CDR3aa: CASSPPLGHTEAFF
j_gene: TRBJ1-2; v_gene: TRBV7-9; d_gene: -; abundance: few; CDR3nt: TGTGCCAGCAGCCAGGGGCTGGGGCAGGGGCCTCACATAGGCTACACCTTC; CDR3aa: CASSQGLGQGPHIGYTF
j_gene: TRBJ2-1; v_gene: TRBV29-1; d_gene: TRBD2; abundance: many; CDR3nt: TGCAGCCTACCCCCGGGACTAGATACGAATGAGCAGTTCTTC; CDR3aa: CSLPPGLDTNEQFF
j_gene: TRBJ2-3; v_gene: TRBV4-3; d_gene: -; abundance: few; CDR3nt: TGCGCCAGCAGCCAAGACCTAGCTGGTACGCAGTATTTT; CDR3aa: CASSQDLAGTQYF
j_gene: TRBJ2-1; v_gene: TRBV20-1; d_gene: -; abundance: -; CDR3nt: TGCAGTGCTATCTTGGGGGATGAGCAGTTCTTC; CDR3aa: CSAILGDEQFF
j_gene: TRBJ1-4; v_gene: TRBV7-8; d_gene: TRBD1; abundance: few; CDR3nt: TGTGCCAGCAGCCCTCGGACAGGGGCACATGAAAAACTGTTTTTT; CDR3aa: CASSPRTGAHEKLFF
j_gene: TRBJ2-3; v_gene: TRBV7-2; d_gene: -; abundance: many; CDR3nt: TGTGCCAGCAGCTTAAGGCTAGCAGCGGATACGCAGTATTTT; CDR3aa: CASSLRLAADTQYF
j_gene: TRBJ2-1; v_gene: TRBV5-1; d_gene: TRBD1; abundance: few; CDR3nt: TGCGCCAGCAGCAAGGGACAGTCATACAATGAGCAGTTCTTC; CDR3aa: CASSKGQSYNEQFF